The 12 T cell receptor beta chains below come from one sample, sequenced in a study of neurological immune-mediated disorders (dated by TCRdb to between 2018 and 2021). The library was produced with 5' RACE. Sequencer: Illumina HiSeq 2500. TCRdb cleaned the public reads at Q25 with fastp, built clones with MiXCR and kept in-frame beta chains. Every distinct CDR3 protein forms one entry, paired with its most common genes and DNA. The sample table contains more than 45,000 distinct CDR3 sequences; only one count was recorded for around 3.6% of them. Less than 2% of the sample comes from the top ten. The source material was PBMCs. Receptors originate from a man aged 30-40 years with multiple sclerosis.

This clonotype was detected ten times or more. The gene calls are TRBV7-9 and TRBJ2-7; TRBD2 matches 13 bases. J gave up 3 bases and V 3 bases, and 17 bases lay outside the gene matches. CDR1 and CDR2 from the germline V gene are SEHNR and FQNEAQ (reference sequence). The CDR3 totals 20 residues. The CDR3 DNA reads TGTGCCAGCAGCTTTATGAACACCCGGGGACTAGCGGGATCCTTCTACGAGCAGTACTTC. It codes for CASSFMNTRGLAGSFYEQYF.

This clonotype occurred many times. The gene calls are TRBV20-1 and TRBJ2-3; 8 nucleotides line up with TRBD2. The germline V gene has CDR1 DFQATT and CDR2 SNEGSKA (reference sequence). V was clipped by 1 base and J by 2 bases; unmatched bases: 5. This CDR3 is built from 15 residues. The CDR3 bases are TGCAGTGCTAGAGGGAGTAGCGGGACCACAGATACGCAGTATTTT. This sequence encodes CSARGSSGTTDTQYF.

This clonotype was seen ten or more times. The chain employs TRBV20-1 and TRBJ2-1; 11 bases agree with TRBD2. V lost 3 bases and J lost 5; bases outside the gene matches: 6. The V gene's germline CDR1 is DFQATT and CDR2 SNEGSKA (reference sequence). The length of the CDR3 is 15 residues. The DNA of the CDR3 is TGCAGTGCTAGTCCCGGGACTAGCGGCCACAATGAGCAGTTCTTC. Protein sequence: CSASPGTSGHNEQFF.

Many counts were recorded for this clonotype. The chain carries TRBV7-6 and TRBJ1-1; D gene unclear. This CDR3 region has 14 residues. V was shortened by 6 bases and J by 2 bases, with 13 bases between the two germline ends. Germline V CDR1 and CDR2: SGHVS, FNYEAQ. The CDR3 bases are TGTGCCAGCAGGCCGGGTCCAGATAACACTGAAGCTTTCTTT. It is translated as CASRPGPDNTEAFF.

This clonotype has a count of ten or more. The V and J genes are TRBV7-8 and TRBJ2-7, with TRBD2 matching over 13 bases. Per the germline V gene, CDR1 is SGHVS and CDR2 is FQNEAQ. The CDR3 has 17 residues. V dropped 4 bases and J dropped 2; count of bases not matched to a gene: 8. CDR3 region: CASSYYLTSGGTYEQYF. In nucleotides, the CDR3 is TGTGCCAGCAGCTACTACCTGACTAGCGGGGGGACCTACGAGCAGTACTTC.

The table lists this clonotype with a few counts. This chain uses TRBV7-3 with TRBJ2-2, with TRBD2 matching over 9 bases. Germline lookup yields CDR1 SGHTA and CDR2 FQGTGA. The CDR3 covers 15 residues. With 4 bases clipped from V and 6 bases from J, the junction kept 6 bases outside the gene matches. The CDR3 nucleotides read TGTGCCAGCAGCTCGGGACTAGCAGGTGCCGGGGAGCTGTTTTTT. Translating gives CASSSGLAGAGELFF.

Ten or more counts support this clonotype. The chain joins TRBV14 to TRBJ2-1; D is perhaps TRBD2 (5 bases). Trimming shortened V by 4 bases and J by 4 bases, and 8 bases separated the two germline ends. Germline V CDR1 and CDR2: SGHDN, FVKESK. The CDR3 spans 13 residues. The DNA of the CDR3 is TGTGCCAGCAGCCCCCGGGGATACAATGAGCAGTTCTTC. It yields the protein CASSPRGYNEQFF. Based on the CDR3 plus reference TRBV14 and TRBJ2-1, the full variable domain is EAGVTQFPSHSVIEKGQTVTLRCDPISGHDNLYWYRRVMGKEIKFLLHFVKESKQDESGMPNNRFLAERTGGTYSTLKVQPAELEDSGVYFCASSPRGYNEQFFGPGTRLTVL.

This clonotype has a count of ten or more. The chain employs TRBV5-6 and TRBJ1-2; D gene uncertain. The CDR3 is made up of 12 amino acids. Trimming left V 1 base short and J 6 bases short, with 7 bases between. In germline, CDR1 is SGHDT, CDR2 YYEEEE. CDR3: CASSLRADGYTF. The CDR3 region has the DNA TGTGCCAGCAGCTTGCGGGCCGATGGCTACACCTTC.

This clonotype was found many times. The V gene is TRBV9, the J gene TRBJ2-7; 7 bases line up with TRBD2. There are 13 residues in the CDR3. V trimming: 0 bases; J trimming: 5 bases; junction bases outside the gene matches: 2. The germline CDR1 and CDR2 sequences are SGDLS and YYNGEE. The CDR3 loop reads CASSVARGDEQYF. In nucleotides, the CDR3 is TGTGCCAGCAGCGTAGCCCGGGGGGACGAGCAGTACTTC. Full variable domain (outside the CDR3, taken from reference TRBV9 and TRBJ2-7): DSGVTQTPKHLITATGQRVTLRCSPRSGDLSVYWYQQSLDQGLQFLIQYYNGEERAKGNILERFSAQQFPDLHSELNLSSLELGDSALYFCASSVARGDEQYFGPGTRLTVT.

This clonotype has only a few counts. At one end, the junction sequence differs from germline, possibly due to a read error. The gene calls are TRBV7-8 and TRBJ1-5; D uncertain. In germline, CDR1 is SGHVS, CDR2 FQNEAQ. The CDR3 runs to 14 residues. The CDR3 spells CASSLGGINQPQNF. CDR3 coding DNA: TGTGCCAGCAGCTTAGGGGGAATCAATCAGCCCCAGAATTTT.

This clonotype has ten or more counts. This sequence joins TRBV2 and TRBJ1-1, with D uncertain. The CDR3 has 13 amino acids. Trimming left V 6 bases short and J 0 bases short, with 8 bases between. Germline values: CDR1 SNHLY, CDR2 FYNNEI. The DNA for the CDR3 is TGTGCCAGCAGGGGCACGTTGAACACTGAAGCTTTCTTT. It is translated as CASRGTLNTEAFF. The full variable domain, completed using reference TRBV2 and TRBJ1-1, is EPEVTQTPSHQVTQMGQEVILRCVPISNHLYFYWYRQILGQKVEFLVSFYNNEISEKSEIFDDQFSVERPDGSNFTLKIRSTKLEDSAMYFCASRGTLNTEAFFGQGTRLTVV.

This clonotype was seen many times. The chain has TRBV20-1 and TRBJ2-7, with D unclear. The V end lost 0 bases, the J end lost 4 bases, and 13 bases lay between the germline ends. This CDR3 has 14 amino acids. Per the germline V gene, CDR1 is DFQATT and CDR2 is SNEGSKA (reference sequence). The CDR3 DNA reads TGCAGTGCTAGAGATCTAGGCAGTAGTTACGAGCAGTACTTC. As protein: CSARDLGSSYEQYF.